One TCR beta chain is described in this entry. Its antigen is undetermined. This record belongs to a study of cytomegalovirus exposure and HLA in healthy donors. Across the whole study: Roughly 86 million unique TCRs from HLA-typed donors made up an early data release.

It was with 60 Vbeta and 13 Jbeta primers that the PCR ran. Clones were read by immunoSEQ multiplex PCR, and TCRdb kept only the in-frame ones, dropping some. This table has approximately 200,000 clones, 65% to 80% appearing once. With 4 bases removed from V and 1 base from J, the gap between germline ends came to 10 bases. The CDR3 has 14 residues. Per the germline V gene, CDR1 is MGHRA and CDR2 is YSYEKL. Study-wide results and caveats: A later analysis reportedly identified an Asian-associated ancestry cluster as carrying fewer N-insertions than the roughly 670-donor mean.

The chain joins TRBV4-1 to TRBJ1-2; the D is unclear. The sample was PBMCs. The origin of this receptor is a man aged 35 to 55 in good health and CMV-seronegative. The CDR3 sequence: CASSPQTVNYGYTF. The CDR3 DNA reads TGCGCCAGCAGCCCTCAAACAGTTAACTATGGCTACACCTTC.